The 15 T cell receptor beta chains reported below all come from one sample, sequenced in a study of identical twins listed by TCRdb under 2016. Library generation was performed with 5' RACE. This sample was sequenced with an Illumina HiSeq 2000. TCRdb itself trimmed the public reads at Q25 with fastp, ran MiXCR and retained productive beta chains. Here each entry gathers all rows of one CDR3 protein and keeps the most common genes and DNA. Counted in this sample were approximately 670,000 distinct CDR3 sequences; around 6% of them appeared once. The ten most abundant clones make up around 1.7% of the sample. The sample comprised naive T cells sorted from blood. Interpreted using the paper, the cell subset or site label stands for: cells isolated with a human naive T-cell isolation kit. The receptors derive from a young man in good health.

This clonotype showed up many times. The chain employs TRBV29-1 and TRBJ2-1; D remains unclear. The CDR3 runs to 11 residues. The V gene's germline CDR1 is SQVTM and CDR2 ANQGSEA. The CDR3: CSAAAYNEQFF. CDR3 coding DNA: TGCAGTGCCGCGGCGTACAATGAGCAGTTCTTC.

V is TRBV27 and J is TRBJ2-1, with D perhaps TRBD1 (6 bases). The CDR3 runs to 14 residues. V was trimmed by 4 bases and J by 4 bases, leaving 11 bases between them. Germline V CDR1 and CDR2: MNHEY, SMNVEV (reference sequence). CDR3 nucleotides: TGTGCCAGCAGTTCCCCAACAGGGTACAATGAGCAGTTCTTC. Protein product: CASSSPTGYNEQFF.

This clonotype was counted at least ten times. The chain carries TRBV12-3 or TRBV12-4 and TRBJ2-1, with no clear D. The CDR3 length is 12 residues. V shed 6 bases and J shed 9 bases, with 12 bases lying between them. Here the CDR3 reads CASSPGMAEQFF. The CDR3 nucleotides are TGTGCCAGCAGCCCTGGGATGGCTGAGCAGTTCTTC.

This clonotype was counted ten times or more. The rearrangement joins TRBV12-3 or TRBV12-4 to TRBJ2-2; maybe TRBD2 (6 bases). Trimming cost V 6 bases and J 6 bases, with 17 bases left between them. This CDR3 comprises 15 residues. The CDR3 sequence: CASSLRELVAGELFF. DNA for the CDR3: TGTGCCAGCAGCTTACGGGAGTTGGTGGCCGGGGAGCTGTTTTTT.

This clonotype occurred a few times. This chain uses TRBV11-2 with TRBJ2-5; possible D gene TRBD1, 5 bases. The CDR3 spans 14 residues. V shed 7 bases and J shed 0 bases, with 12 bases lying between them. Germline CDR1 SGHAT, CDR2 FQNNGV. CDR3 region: CASKWGQNQETQYF. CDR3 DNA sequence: TGTGCCAGCAAATGGGGCCAGAACCAAGAGACCCAGTACTTC.

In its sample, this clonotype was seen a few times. In DNA form, the CDR3 reads TGCGCCAGCAGCTTGGAGGGGACGGCAGGCGATGAGCAGTTCTTC. It translates to CASSLEGTAGDEQFF. The chain employs TRBV5-1 and TRBJ2-1; D may match TRBD1 or TRBD2 (5 bases each). The CDR3 spans 15 residues. The V gene lost 0 bases and the J gene lost 8 bases, with 15 bases spanning the gap. Germline CDR1 SGHRS, CDR2 YFSETQ.

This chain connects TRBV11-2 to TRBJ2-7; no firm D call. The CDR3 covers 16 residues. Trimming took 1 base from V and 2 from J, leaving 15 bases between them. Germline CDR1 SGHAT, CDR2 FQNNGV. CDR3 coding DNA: TGTGCCAGCAGCTTAGGTATTGGCGCCCCAGCCTACGAGCAGTACGTC. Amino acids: CASSLGIGAPAYEQYV.

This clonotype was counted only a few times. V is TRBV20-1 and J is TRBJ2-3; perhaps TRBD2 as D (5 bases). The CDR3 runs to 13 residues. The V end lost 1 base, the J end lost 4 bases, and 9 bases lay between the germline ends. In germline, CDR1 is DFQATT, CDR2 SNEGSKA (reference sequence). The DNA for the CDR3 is TGCAGTGCTAGAGGGGCGGAGGCAGATACGCAGTATTTT. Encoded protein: CSARGAEADTQYF.

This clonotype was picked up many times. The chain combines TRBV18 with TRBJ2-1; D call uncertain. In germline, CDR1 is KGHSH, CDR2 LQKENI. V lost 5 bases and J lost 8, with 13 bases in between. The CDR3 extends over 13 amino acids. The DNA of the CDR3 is TGTGCCAGCTCATCCCAGTCCGAAGATGAGCAGTTCTTC. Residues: CASSSQSEDEQFF.

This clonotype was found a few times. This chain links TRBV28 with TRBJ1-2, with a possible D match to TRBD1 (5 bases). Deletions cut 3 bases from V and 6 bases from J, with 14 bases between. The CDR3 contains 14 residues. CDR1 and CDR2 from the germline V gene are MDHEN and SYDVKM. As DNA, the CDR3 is TGTGCCAGCAGTTTTCCGACAGAGATGCATGGCTACACCTTC. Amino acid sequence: CASSFPTEMHGYTF.

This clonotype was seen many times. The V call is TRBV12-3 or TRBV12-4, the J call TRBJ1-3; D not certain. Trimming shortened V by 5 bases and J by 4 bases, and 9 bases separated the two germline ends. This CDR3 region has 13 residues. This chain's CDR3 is CASSQNGGNTIYF. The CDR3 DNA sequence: TGTGCCAGCAGTCAAAACGGAGGAAACACCATATATTTT.

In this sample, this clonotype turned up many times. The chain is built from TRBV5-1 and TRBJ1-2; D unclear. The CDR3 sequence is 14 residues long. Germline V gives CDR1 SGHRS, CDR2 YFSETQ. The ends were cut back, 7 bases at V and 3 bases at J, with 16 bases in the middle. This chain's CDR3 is CASDGPGSHYGYTF. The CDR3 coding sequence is TGCGCCAGCGATGGCCCCGGGAGTCACTATGGCTACACCTTC. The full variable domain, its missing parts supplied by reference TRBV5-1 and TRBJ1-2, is KAGVTQTPRYLIKTRGQQVTLSCSPISGHRSVSWYQQTPGQGLQFLFEYFSETQRNKGNFPGRFSGRQFSNSRSEMNVSTLELGDSALYLCASDGPGSHYGYTFGSGTRLTVV.

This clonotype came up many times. The CDR3 protein is CASSEGRLYEQYF. CDR3 bases: TGCGCCAGCAGCGAAGGTCGACTCTACGAGCAGTACTTC. The V and J genes are TRBV5-1 and TRBJ2-7; D call uncertain. CDR1 and CDR2 (germline): SGHRS, YFSETQ. Trimming shortened V by 4 bases and J by 3 bases, and 11 bases separated the two germline ends. The CDR3 is made up of 13 amino acids.

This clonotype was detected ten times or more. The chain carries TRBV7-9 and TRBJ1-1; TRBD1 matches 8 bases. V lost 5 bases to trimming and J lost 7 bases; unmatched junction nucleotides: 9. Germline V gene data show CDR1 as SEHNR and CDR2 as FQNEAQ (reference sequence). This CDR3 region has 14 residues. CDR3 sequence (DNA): TGTGCCAGCAGCAACAGGGGGTCGATCGGTGAAGCTTTCTTT. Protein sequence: CASSNRGSIGEAFF.

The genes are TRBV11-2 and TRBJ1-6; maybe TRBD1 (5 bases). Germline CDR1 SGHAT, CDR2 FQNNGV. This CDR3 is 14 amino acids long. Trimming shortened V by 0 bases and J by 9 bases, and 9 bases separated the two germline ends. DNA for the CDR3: TGTGCCAGCAGCTTAGAAGGGGCCAGTTCACCCCTCCACTTT. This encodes CASSLEGASSPLHF.